The 8 T cell receptor beta chains below all came from one sample that was sequenced in a study of OX40 agonist ivuxolimab in advanced cancers. Generated by immunoSEQ multiplex PCR, the TCRdb table keeps only in-frame clones and is missing some. The data contain about 46,000 clones, 88% of them singletons. Sequenced here: CD4+ or CD8+ T cells sorted from blood, sampled in a trial of the OX40 agonist ivuxolimab. The receptors come from an adult with an advanced solid tumor such as melanoma, head and neck, liver or kidney cancer.

The chain links TRBV19 to TRBJ1-1; D might be TRBD1 (5 bases). V shed 2 bases and J shed 4 bases, with 8 bases lying between them. Germline V gene data show CDR1 as LNHDA and CDR2 as SQIVND (reference sequence). The CDR3 has 13 residues. The CDR3 nucleotides are TGTGCCAGTAGTATAAGGGGCGGCACTGAAGCTTTCTTT. Protein product: CASSIRGGTEAFF.

With respect to this clone: At one boundary the junction diverges from the germline segment, which might be a read error. This rearrangement joins TRBV15 to TRBJ2-5, with D unclear. Germline V gene sequence: CDR1 LNHNV, CDR2 YYDKDF (reference sequence). This CDR3 spans 14 amino acids. CDR3 residues: CATRRDQDQETQYF. The CDR3 DNA sequence: TGTGCCACCAGGAGAGACCAGGACCAAGAGACCCAGTACTTC. Full variable domain (remainder filled in from reference TRBV15 and TRBJ2-5): DAMVIQNPRYQVTQFGKPVTLSCSQTLNHNVMYWYQQKSSQAPKLLFHYYDKDFNNEADTPDNFQSRRPNTSFCFLDIRSPGLGDTAMYLCATRRDQDQETQYFGPGTRLLVL.

This sequence joins TRBV19 and TRBJ1-1; TRBD1 matches 9 bases. Germline assignment: CDR1 LNHDA and CDR2 SQIVND (reference sequence). This CDR3 region has 15 residues. V shed 6 bases, J shed 4 bases, and the junction held 9 bases outside the gene matches. The CDR3 sequence: CASSLWRGQGTEAFF. The CDR3 DNA reads as TGTGCCAGTAGCCTCTGGCGGGGACAGGGCACTGAAGCTTTCTTT.

V gene TRBV27 combines with J gene TRBJ1-2, with TRBD1 matching 10 bases. There are 15 residues in the CDR3. The germline CDR1 and CDR2 sequences are MNHEY and SMNVEV (reference sequence). V shed 4 bases, J shed 7 bases, and the junction held 9 bases outside the gene matches. The chain's CDR3 is CASSSINDRGLGYTF. The CDR3 coding sequence is TGTGCCAGCAGTTCTATCAACGACAGGGGGCTTGGCTACACCTTC.

To note about this clone: Other DNA variants within this sample encode the same CDR3. The chain is built from TRBV9 and TRBJ2-2, with a possible D match to TRBD2 (5 bases). CDR1 and CDR2 (germline): SGDLS, YYNGEE. V lost 0 bases to trimming and J lost 3 bases, with 9 bases between them. The CDR3 is 15 residues long. In DNA, the CDR3 is TGTGCCAGCAGCGTAGGTCCCGGGGACACCGGGGAGCTGTTTTTT. Translation gives CASSVGPGDTGELFF.

The J gene is TRBJ2-3, the V gene TRBV18, with 8 bases fitting TRBD2. CDR1 and CDR2 (germline): KGHSH, LQKENI. The CDR3 contains 16 residues. Germline trimming cut 5 bases from V and 4 bases from J; bases unmatched to any gene: 11. The CDR3 nucleotides read TGTGCCAGCTCAAGGGCTGGAGCGGGGGCCCCAGATACGCAGTATTTT. Translating it yields CASSRAGAGAPDTQYF.

The J gene is TRBJ2-3, the V gene TRBV11-3; D ambiguous. Trimming pared 8 bases from V and 2 bases from J, leaving 8 bases between. The CDR3 runs to 12 residues. Germline CDR1 and CDR2: SGHNT and YENEEA. The CDR3 spells CASSQYTDTQYF. CDR3 in DNA: TGTGCCAGCTCTCAGTACACAGATACGCAGTATTTT.

The chain combines TRBV28 with TRBJ1-4; 8 nucleotides align to TRBD1. CDR3 length equals 15 residues. J gave up 8 bases and V 5 bases, and 10 bases lay outside the gene matches. From germline, CDR1 is MDHEN and CDR2 SYDVKM. The CDR3 nucleotides read TGTGCCAGCAGTCCTCCGACAGGGGTAGGGGAAAAACTGTTTTTT. This sequence encodes CASSPPTGVGEKLFF.